The rows below give T cell receptor beta chains drawn from one sample of a study of T cell responses to AZD1222 COVID-19 vaccine. Sequencing was performed with immunoSEQ multiplex PCR; in TCRdb, only in-frame clones are kept and a portion is missing. This table holds about 130,000 clones, approximately 94% found once. Material: peripheral blood, obtained on day 0 of AZD1222 vaccination. These receptors all stem from an adult in good health. CDR3s include the opening cysteine and the closing phenylalanine or tryptophan. A D gene is named only where the DNA matches it firmly. Rows may omit the clone size; those that give it use once, few, many or a size class.

V gene	J gene	clone size	D gene	CDR3 protein	CDR3 DNA
TRBV27	TRBJ1-5	NA	NA	CASSLTQGGQPQHF	TGTGCCAGCAGCCTGACGCAGGGTGGGCAGCCCCAGCATTTT
TRBV5-1	TRBJ2-6	NA	NA	CAGSDQAAGANVLTF	TGCGCCGGCAGTGACCAGGCAGCCGGGGCCAACGTCCTGACTTTC
TRBV4-1	TRBJ2-5	NA	NA	CASSQVGFSETQYF	TGCGCCAGCAGCCAAGTTGGCTTCAGCGAGACCCAGTACTTC
TRBV15	TRBJ2-3	NA	TRBD1	CATSSGTASSTDTQYF	TGTGCCACCAGCAGCGGGACAGCCTCTAGCACAGATACGCAGTATTTT
TRBV28	TRBJ1-5	NA	TRBD1	CASSETGGNQPQHF	TGTGCCAGCAGTGAAACAGGGGGCAATCAGCCCCAGCATTTT
TRBV21-1	TRBJ2-7	NA	NA	CASSTPGGQPYEQYF	TGTGCCAGCAGCACCCCGGGGGGACAGCCCTACGAGCAGTACTTC
TRBV7-2	TRBJ1-5	NA	NA	CASSPPPGDQPQHF	TGTGCCAGCAGCCCCCCGCCAGGAGATCAGCCCCAGCATTTT
TRBV5-6	TRBJ1-4	NA	NA	CASSSGTSIVSKFF	TGTGCCAGCAGCTCGGGGACTTCCATAGTCTCAAAATTTTTT
TRBV25-1	TRBJ1-1	once	NA	CASSPTDVLNTEAFF	TGTGCCAGCAGCCCCACGGACGTGCTGAACACTGAAGCTTTCTTT
TRBV28	TRBJ1-4	NA	NA	CASSLRPGFGNEKLFF	TGTGCCAGCAGTTTAAGGCCAGGGTTCGGTAATGAAAAACTGTTTTTT
TRBV6-2/TRBV6-3	TRBJ2-5	NA	NA	CASSSRLGGGMNQETQYF	TGTGCCAGCAGTTCGAGACTAGGAGGGGGTATGAACCAAGAGACCCAGTACTTC
TRBV7-9	TRBJ2-7	NA	NA	CASSLSEMTRNEQYF	TGTGCCAGCAGCTTATCGGAAATGACTCGGAACGAGCAGTACTTC
TRBV19	TRBJ1-6	NA	TRBD1	CASTTGQGDSPLHF	TGTGCCAGTACTACGGGACAGGGGGATTCACCCCTCCACTTT
TRBV2	TRBJ1-4	NA	NA	CASSGTGTVNEKLFF	TGTGCCAGCAGTGGAACCGGGACGGTTAATGAAAAACTGTTTTTT
TRBV4-2	TRBJ2-1	NA	NA	CASSQDGWEQFF	TGTGCCAGCAGCCAAGATGGCTGGGAGCAGTTCTTC
TRBV27	TRBJ1-2	once	NA	CASSIRAGYGYTF	TGTGCCAGCAGTATCAGGGCAGGCTATGGCTACACCTTC
TRBV28	TRBJ2-3	NA	NA	CASSFSYTQYF	TGTGCCAGCAGTTTTAGTTATACGCAGTATTTT
TRBV6-5	TRBJ1-1	once	NA	CASSQPGSTEAFF	TGTGCCAGCAGTCAACCGGGGAGCACTGAAGCTTTCTTT
TRBV4-3	TRBJ1-5	NA	NA	CASSQGFSDQPQHF	TGCGCCAGCAGCCAGGGGTTTTCCGATCAGCCCCAGCATTTT
TRBV5-1	TRBJ1-2	NA	NA	CASSEGQVEGYTF	TGCGCCAGCAGCGAGGGACAAGTTGAGGGCTACACCTTC
TRBV7-9	TRBJ2-1	NA	TRBD2	CASSLGSGTSLREQFF	TGTGCCAGCAGCTTAGGGAGCGGGACGTCTTTACGGGAGCAGTTCTTC
TRBV3-1/TRBV3-2	TRBJ1-1	NA	TRBD1	CASSLEGAKNTEAFF	TGTGCCAGCAGCCTGGAGGGGGCGAAGAACACTGAAGCTTTCTTT
TRBV3-1/TRBV3-2	TRBJ1-1	NA	NA	CASSQVPAEAFF	TGTGCCAGCAGCCAAGTCCCGGCTGAAGCTTTCTTT
TRBV28	TRBJ2-1	NA	TRBD2	CASSLLGLAGSVAYNEQFF	TGTGCCAGCAGCCTGCTCGGACTAGCGGGTAGCGTGGCCTACAATGAGCAGTTCTTC
TRBV4-1	TRBJ1-2	NA	NA	CASSQDRGQRGRGYGYTF	TGCGCCAGCAGCCAAGATAGAGGGCAACGGGGTAGAGGGTATGGCTACACCTTC
TRBV7-6	TRBJ2-2	NA	TRBD2	CASSLLREVDGGELFF	TGTGCCAGCAGCTTGTTGCGGGAGGTTGATGGCGGGGAGCTGTTTTTT
TRBV3-1/TRBV3-2	TRBJ2-1	NA	TRBD2	CASSQDCPAGESYNEQFF	TGTGCCAGCAGCCAAGATTGCCCAGCGGGAGAATCCTACAATGAGCAGTTCTTC
TRBV7-9	TRBJ1-6	NA	TRBD1	CASSRWDRGRNSPLHF	TGTGCCAGCAGCAGATGGGACAGGGGCCGTAATTCACCCCTCCACTTT
TRBV18	TRBJ1-2	NA	NA	CASSPNPGGEYGYTF	TGTGCCAGCTCACCAAATCCCGGGGGAGAATATGGCTACACCTTC
TRBV28	TRBJ1-2	NA	NA	CASTPGNWGYTF	TGTGCCAGCACGCCAGGGAACTGGGGCTACACCTTC
TRBV5-6	TRBJ1-1	NA	NA	CASSLADLTEAFF	TGTGCCAGCAGCTTGGCCGATCTGACTGAAGCTTTCTTT
TRBV4-2	TRBJ1-1	NA	TRBD1	CASSPRTGGSTEAFF	TGTGCCAGCAGCCCCCGGACAGGGGGAAGCACTGAAGCTTTCTTT
TRBV28	TRBJ2-7	NA	TRBD2	CASAGAGVYEQYF	TGTGCCAGCGCTGGCGCGGGAGTCTACGAGCAGTACTTC
TRBV10-3	TRBJ2-5	NA	NA	CAISERGETQYF	TGTGCCATCAGTGAGAGGGGGGAGACCCAGTACTTC
TRBV6-5	TRBJ1-3	NA	NA	CASSPGHGNTIYF	TGTGCCAGCAGTCCAGGCCACGGAAACACCATATATTTT
TRBV7-2	TRBJ1-4	NA	NA	CASRSSGGHEKLFF	TGTGCCAGCAGATCCTCGGGTGGTCATGAAAAACTGTTTTTT
TRBV28	TRBJ2-5	NA	NA	CASRAGSEFAQYF	TGTGCCAGTAGGGCGGGATCCGAGTTTGCCCAGTACTTC
TRBV10-3	TRBJ2-3	NA	NA	CAISESVGPDTQYF	TGTGCCATCAGTGAGTCGGTAGGGCCAGATACGCAGTATTTT
TRBV6-6	TRBJ1-2	NA	NA	CASSYYSADYGYTF	TGTGCCAGCAGTTACTACTCCGCGGACTATGGCTACACCTTC
TRBV7-2	TRBJ1-6	NA	NA	CASSPTGGSYNSPLHF	TGTGCCAGCAGCCCGACAGGAGGCTCCTATAATTCACCCCTCCACTTT
TRBV3-1/TRBV3-2	TRBJ1-1	once	NA	CASSQDNKGVKAFF	TGTGCCAGCAGCCAAGATAATAAAGGCGTGAAAGCTTTCTTT
TRBV3-1/TRBV3-2	TRBJ1-5	NA	NA	CASSQDLVQPQHF	TGTGCCAGCAGCCAAGATCTTGTTCAGCCCCAGCATTTT
TRBV7-3	TRBJ2-5	NA	TRBD1	CASSFTGGETQYF	TGTGCCAGCAGCTTCACAGGGGGAGAGACCCAGTACTTC
TRBV12-5	TRBJ1-5	once	TRBD1	CASGLDYRGDSNQPQHF	TGTGCTAGTGGTTTGGACTACAGGGGGGATAGCAATCAGCCCCAGCATTTT
TRBV5-3	TRBJ1-3	once	TRBD1	CARSHRDRLSYSGNTIYF	TGTGCCAGAAGCCACCGGGACAGATTAAGTTACTCTGGAAACACCATATATTTT
TRBV5-4	TRBJ2-5	NA	TRBD2	CASSLAGLAGGLGETQYF	TGTGCCAGCAGCTTGGCCGGACTAGCGGGAGGGCTTGGAGAGACCCAGTACTTC
TRBV24-1	TRBJ1-1	NA	TRBD1	CATSDIPGQGGRTEAFF	TGTGCCACCAGTGACATCCCGGGACAGGGCGGTAGAACTGAAGCTTTCTTT
TRBV27	TRBJ2-7	NA	NA	CASSQSSRPYEQYF	TGTGCCAGCAGTCAAAGCAGTCGCCCCTACGAGCAGTACTTC
TRBV30	TRBJ1-3	NA	NA	CAWSPLWGNTIYF	TGTGCCTGGAGTCCGCTGTGGGGAAACACCATATATTTT
TRBV25-1	TRBJ1-2	NA	NA	CASSVDGPPYGYTF	TGTGCCAGCAGTGTGGACGGCCCACCCTATGGCTACACCTTC
TRBV7-3	TRBJ2-3	few	NA	CASSLEGDTQYF	TGTGCCAGCAGCTTAGAGGGGGATACGCAGTATTTT
TRBV9	TRBJ1-2	NA	NA	CASSAHYGYTF	TGTGCCAGCAGCGCCCACTATGGCTACACCTTC
TRBV20-1	TRBJ1-3	NA	NA	CSARGGNTIYF	TGCAGTGCTAGAGGCGGAAACACCATATATTTT
TRBV28	TRBJ2-7	NA	NA	CASSLGDHYEQYF	TGTGCCAGCAGTTTAGGGGACCACTACGAGCAGTACTTC
TRBV7-2	TRBJ2-3	NA	NA	CASSLVSQSTDTQYF	TGTGCCAGCAGCTTAGTTTCCCAGTCCACAGATACGCAGTATTTT
TRBV6-4	TRBJ1-5	NA	TRBD1	CASSFDGQANQPQHF	TGTGCCAGCAGTTTCGACGGACAGGCTAATCAGCCCCAGCATTTT
TRBV9	TRBJ1-2	NA	NA	CASSGGITRGYTF	TGTGCCAGCAGCGGCGGGATTACCCGGGGCTACACCTTC
TRBV25-1	TRBJ1-5	NA	NA	CASSADRLDQPQHF	TGTGCCAGCAGCGCCGACAGACTGGATCAGCCCCAGCATTTT
TRBV19	TRBJ2-1	NA	TRBD2	CASSIGRRTSGTNEQFF	TGTGCCAGTAGTATAGGGAGGAGGACTAGCGGGACCAATGAGCAGTTCTTC
TRBV5-1	TRBJ2-7	once	TRBD1	CASSGTGIYEQYF	TGCGCCAGCAGTGGGACAGGGATCTACGAGCAGTACTTC